Sequencing of this T cell receptor beta chain was carried out in a study of blood T cell repertoires in COVID-19. Turning to the study itself: COVID-19 samples from acute and convalescent phases originated in the United States, Italy and Spain. The analysed material was cDNA or gDNA that came from T cells, B-cell-depleted T cells, or PBMCs.

Per the original data handling: Using reference gene primer amplification, nucleated cell counts were estimated. The data were produced by immunoSEQ multiplex PCR, yet TCRdb's version contains in-frame clones alone and is incomplete. V and J calls and clone size come straight from that table; D and trimming were deduced from the DNA. Among 270,000 or so clones listed, roughly 87% were seen once. V lost 2 bases, J lost 5 bases, and 13 bases lay in between. This CDR3 has 15 amino acids. The germline V gene encodes CDR1 SGHTA and CDR2 FQGNSA. This TCR derives from a human donor in a cohort sampled during active COVID-19. Sequenced: peripheral blood. The rearrangement links TRBV7-2 to TRBJ2-1; D may be TRBD1 (5 bases). In DNA, the CDR3 is TGTGCCAGCAGCTTATCCCGGACACAAAACAATGAGCAGTTCTTC. Protein product: CASSLSRTQNNEQFF.